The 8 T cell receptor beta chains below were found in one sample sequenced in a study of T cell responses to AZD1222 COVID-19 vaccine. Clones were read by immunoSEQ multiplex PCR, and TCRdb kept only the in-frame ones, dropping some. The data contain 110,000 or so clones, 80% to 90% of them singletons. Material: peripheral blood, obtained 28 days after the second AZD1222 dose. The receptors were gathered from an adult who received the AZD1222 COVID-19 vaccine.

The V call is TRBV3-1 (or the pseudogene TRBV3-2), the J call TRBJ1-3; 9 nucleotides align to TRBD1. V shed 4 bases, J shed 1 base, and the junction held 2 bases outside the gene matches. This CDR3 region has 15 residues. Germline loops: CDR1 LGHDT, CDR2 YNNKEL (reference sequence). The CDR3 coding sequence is TGTGCCAGCAGCCCGACAGGGGGTTCTGGAAACACCATATATTTT. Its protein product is CASSPTGGSGNTIYF.

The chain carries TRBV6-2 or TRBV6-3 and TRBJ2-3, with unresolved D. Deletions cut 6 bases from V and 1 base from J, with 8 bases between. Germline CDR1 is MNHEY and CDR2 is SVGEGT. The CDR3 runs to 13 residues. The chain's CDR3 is CASSWSGTDTQYF. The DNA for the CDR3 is TGTGCCAGCAGCTGGTCTGGCACAGATACGCAGTATTTT.

CDR3 DNA sequence: TGTGCCTGGGACCAAGCGGGGGGAAACACCATATATTTT. Residues: CAWDQAGGNTIYF. The V gene is TRBV30, the J gene TRBJ1-3; D uncertain. Germline CDR1 is GTSNPN and CDR2 is SVGIG (reference sequence). The CDR3 is 13 residues long. The V gene lost 5 bases and the J gene lost 4 bases, with 12 bases spanning the gap.

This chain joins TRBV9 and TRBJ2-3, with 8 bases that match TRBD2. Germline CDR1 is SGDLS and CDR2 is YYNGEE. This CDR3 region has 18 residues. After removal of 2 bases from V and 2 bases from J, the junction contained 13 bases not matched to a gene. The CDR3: CASSVGGGRYENTDTQYF. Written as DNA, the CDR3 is TGTGCCAGCAGCGTTGGCGGGGGGAGGTACGAGAACACAGATACGCAGTATTTT. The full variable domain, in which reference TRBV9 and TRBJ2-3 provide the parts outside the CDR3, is DSGVTQTPKHLITATGQRVTLRCSPRSGDLSVYWYQQSLDQGLQFLIQYYNGEERAKGNILERFSAQQFPDLHSELNLSSLELGDSALYFCASSVGGGRYENTDTQYFGPGTRLTVL.

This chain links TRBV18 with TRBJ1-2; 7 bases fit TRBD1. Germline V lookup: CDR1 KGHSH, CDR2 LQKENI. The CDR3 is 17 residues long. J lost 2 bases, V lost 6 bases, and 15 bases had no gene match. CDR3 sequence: CASSLINQGRGNYGYTF. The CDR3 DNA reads TGTGCCAGCTCCCTCATCAATCAGGGCAGGGGGAACTATGGCTACACCTTC.

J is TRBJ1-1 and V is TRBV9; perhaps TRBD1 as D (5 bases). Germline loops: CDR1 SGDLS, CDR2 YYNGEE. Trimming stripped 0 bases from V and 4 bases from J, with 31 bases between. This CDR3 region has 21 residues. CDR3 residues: CASSVASELAGTSKRGTEAFF. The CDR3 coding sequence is TGTGCCAGCAGCGTAGCGTCGGAGCTCGCCGGGACGTCAAAAAGGGGCACTGAAGCTTTCTTT.

CDR3 protein: CSVPDRRAEAFF. The CDR3 DNA is TGCAGCGTCCCGGACAGGCGGGCTGAAGCTTTCTTT. V and J are TRBV29-1 and TRBJ1-1, with 7 nucleotides matching TRBD1. V was clipped by 6 bases and J by 6 bases; unmatched bases: 7. The CDR3 consists of 12 residues. Germline values: CDR1 SQVTM, CDR2 ANQGSEA.

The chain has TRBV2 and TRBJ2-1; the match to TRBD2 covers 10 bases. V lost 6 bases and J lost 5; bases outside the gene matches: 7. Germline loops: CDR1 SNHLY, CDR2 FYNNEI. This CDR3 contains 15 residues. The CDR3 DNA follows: TGTGCCAGCAGAGGCCTAGCGGGGGACAACAATGAGCAGTTCTTC. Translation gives CASRGLAGDNNEQFF.